This entry lists 24 T cell receptor beta chains sequenced from one sample in a study of blood T cell repertoires in COVID-19. Profiled with immunoSEQ multiplex PCR; TCRdb holds only in-frame clones, not every one. This table has 60,000 to 65,000 clones, roughly 86% appearing once. Sequenced material: peripheral blood. These receptors originate from a man in his fifties or sixties with active COVID-19.

The chain joins TRBV24-1 to TRBJ2-3; 9 nucleotides match TRBD1. Germline lookup yields CDR1 KGHDR and CDR2 SFDVKD. The CDR3 has 15 amino acids. Losses at the gene ends were 3 bases for V and 6 bases for J; bases not matched to a gene: 6. The CDR3 protein is CATSDPGQGIDTQYF. DNA for the CDR3: TGTGCCACCAGTGATCCGGGACAGGGAATTGATACGCAGTATTTT.

This clone appeared a single time. The chain carries TRBV6-5 and TRBJ1-6, with a possible D match to TRBD1 (5 bases). CDR3 length equals 15 residues. Germline CDR1 is MNHEY and CDR2 is SVGAGI. Trimming pared 6 bases from V and 7 bases from J, leaving 16 bases between. CDR3 nucleotide sequence: TGTGCCAGCAGGTCCCCGGGGGTGGTAAATTCACCCCTCCACTTT. It codes for CASRSPGVVNSPLHF.

This clone was picked up one time. The chain couples TRBV15 to TRBJ1-1, with D unclear. V lost 5 bases and J 4 bases, leaving 11 bases between the germline ends. This CDR3 is 13 amino acids long. CDR1 and CDR2 from the germline V gene are LNHNV and YYDKDF (reference sequence). DNA for the CDR3: TGTGCCACCAGCCGAAGTCTCGGCACTGAAGCTTTCTTT. It encodes CATSRSLGTEAFF.

This clone showed up just once. V and J are TRBV7-2 and TRBJ1-2; 7 bases agree with TRBD1. CDR3 length: 13 amino acids. The germline CDR1 and CDR2 sequences are SGHTA and FQGNSA. V lost 3 bases to trimming and J lost 3 bases; unmatched junction nucleotides: 1. CDR3 DNA: TGTGCCAGCAGCTTTACAGGGGACTATGGCTACACCTTC. Its translation: CASSFTGDYGYTF.

The V call is TRBV27, the J call TRBJ2-7, with 10 bases matching TRBD2. V shed 5 bases and J 3 bases; nucleotides not matched to a gene: 13. This CDR3 region has 17 residues. Germline loops: CDR1 MNHEY, CDR2 SMNVEV (reference sequence). CDR3 DNA: TGTGCCAGCAGTAAACACCCCCTAGCGGGGGATCTCTACGAGCAGTACTTC. Its translation is CASSKHPLAGDLYEQYF.

The chain combines TRBV28 with TRBJ1-6; no clear D gene. V was trimmed by 7 bases and J by 5 bases, leaving 6 bases between them. CDR1 and CDR2 (germline): MDHEN, SYDVKM. CDR3 length: 12 residues. The CDR3 DNA is TGTGCCAGCACAGGAAATAATTCACCCCTCCACTTT. Protein sequence: CASTGNNSPLHF. The entire variable domain, with the rest obtained from reference TRBV28 and TRBJ1-6, is as follows: DVKVTQSSRYLVKRTGEKVFLECVQDMDHENMFWYRQDPGLGLRLIYFSYDVKMKEKGDIPEGYSVSREKKERFSLILESASTNQTSMYLCASTGNNSPLHFGNGTRLTVT.

The genes are TRBV29-1 and TRBJ1-2; tentatively, D is TRBD1 (5 bases). The CDR3 is 13 amino acids. CDR1 is SQVTM and CDR2 is ANQGSEA in the germline V gene. V gave up 2 bases and J gave up 3 bases, with 10 bases separating them. As DNA, the CDR3 is TGCAGCGTTGAACAGGGAGGGGACTATGGCTACACCTTC. Residues: CSVEQGGDYGYTF.

The V call is TRBV3-1 (or the pseudogene TRBV3-2), the J call TRBJ2-1; D may be TRBD2 (6 bases). The V gene's germline CDR1 is LGHDT and CDR2 YNNKEL (reference sequence). The CDR3 loop spans 15 amino acids. V was clipped by 4 bases and J by 10 bases, with 20 bases between them. CDR3 nucleotide sequence: TGTGCCAGCAGCCCATCTTGGGAGGTTCGAAACGAGCAGTTCTTC. Its protein is CASSPSWEVRNEQFF.

The chain joins TRBV10-3 to TRBJ1-6; tentative D call: TRBD1 (5 bases). This CDR3 is built from 13 residues. V dropped 8 bases and J dropped 11 bases, with 16 bases sitting between them. The germline V gene has CDR1 ENHRY and CDR2 SYGVKD. CDR3 DNA: TGTGCCATCGGTAACAGGTGGGATGCACCCCTCCACTTT. This codes for CAIGNRWDAPLHF.

The rearrangement links TRBV23-1 to TRBJ1-1; 10 bases map to TRBD1. TRBV23-1 is noted as an ORF with a role that remains uncertain. CDR3 length: 17 amino acids. The V gene end was trimmed by 0 bases and the J gene end by 0 bases; junction bases not matched to a gene: 4. CDR3 sequence (DNA): TGCGCCAGCAGTCAATCGAGGGACAGGGGATTGAACACTGAAGCTTTCTTT. Translating it yields CASSQSRDRGLNTEAFF.

A few counts support this clone. The gene calls are TRBV5-6 and TRBJ1-4; D call uncertain. Per the germline V gene, CDR1 is SGHDT and CDR2 is YYEEEE. The V gene lost 2 bases and the J gene lost 7 bases, with 9 bases spanning the gap. CDR3 size: 13 residues. The CDR3 sequence: CASSFTVGEKLFF. CDR3 coding DNA: TGTGCCAGCAGCTTTACGGTTGGTGAAAAACTGTTTTTT.

The rearrangement links TRBV15 to TRBJ1-1; D ambiguous. CDR1 LNHNV and CDR2 YYDKDF come from the germline V gene (reference sequence). The CDR3 is made up of 14 amino acids. Trimming took 5 bases from V and 2 from J, leaving 12 bases between them. CDR3 residues: CATSLGRENTEAFF. The CDR3 DNA reads as TGTGCCACCAGCCTGGGTCGGGAAAACACTGAAGCTTTCTTT.

The chain couples TRBV19 to TRBJ1-2; 7 positions match TRBD1. The V gene's germline CDR1 is LNHDA and CDR2 SQIVND (reference sequence). The CDR3 runs to 13 residues. Losses at the gene ends were 7 bases for V and 2 bases for J; bases not matched to a gene: 4. The CDR3 coding sequence is TGTGCCAGTACGACCAGGGGGAACTATGGCTACACCTTC. Translating gives CASTTRGNYGYTF. Using reference TRBV19 and TRBJ1-2 for the parts outside the CDR3, the full variable domain is DGGITQSPKYLFRKEGQNVTLSCEQNLNHDAMYWYRQDPGQGLRLIYYSQIVNDFQKGDIAEGYSVSREKKESFPLTVTSAQKNPTAFYLCASTTRGNYGYTFGSGTRLTVV.

V and J are TRBV18 and TRBJ1-6; D may be TRBD1 (5 bases). The ends were cut back, 5 bases at V and 5 bases at J, with 16 bases in the middle. Germline lookup yields CDR1 KGHSH and CDR2 LQKENI. The CDR3 runs 16 residues. CDR3 region: CASSSTPGPNNSPLHF. CDR3 coding DNA: TGTGCCAGCTCATCAACGCCAGGGCCAAATAATTCACCCCTCCACTTT.

This chain links TRBV6-6 with TRBJ1-1; TRBD1 matches at 7 bases. Germline CDR1 and CDR2: MNHNY and SVGAGI (reference sequence). The CDR3 has 21 residues. Germline trimming cut 6 bases from V and 3 bases from J; bases unmatched to any gene: 28. CDR3 residues: CASSLKGTGVGRDLTYTEAFF. The CDR3 bases are TGTGCCAGCAGCCTAAAGGGCACAGGGGTTGGACGAGACTTAACGTACACTGAAGCTTTCTTT.

The V call is TRBV5-1, the J call TRBJ1-1; D uncertain. Germline CDR1 SGHRS, CDR2 YFSETQ. Trimming removed 7 bases at V and 10 bases at J, with 20 bases between. CDR3 length: 13 amino acids. CDR3 residues: CASAQGTGSPAFF. The CDR3 DNA sequence: TGCGCCAGCGCCCAAGGTACGGGGAGCCCAGCTTTCTTT.

The rearrangement uses TRBV2 and TRBJ1-3, with TRBD1 identical over 8 bases. Trimming at V came to 10 bases and at J to 0 bases, leaving 8 bases not matched to a gene. Per germline, CDR1 SNHLY and CDR2 FYNNEI. CDR3 length: 15 residues. CDR3 sequence: CAKGSGGSSGNTIYF. The CDR3 DNA follows: TGTGCCAAGGGCTCAGGGGGCTCCTCTGGAAACACCATATATTTT. The full variable domain, completed using reference TRBV2 and TRBJ1-3, is EPEVTQTPSHQVTQMGQEVILRCVPISNHLYFYWYRQILGQKVEFLVSFYNNEISEKSEIFDDQFSVERPDGSNFTLKIRSTKLEDSAMYFCAKGSGGSSGNTIYFGEGSWLTVV.

This clone was found once. The chain links TRBV7-2 to TRBJ1-6, with TRBD1 matching over 7 bases. J lost 5 bases, V lost 5 bases, and 9 bases had no gene match. Germline values: CDR1 SGHTA, CDR2 FQGNSA. The CDR3 runs to 16 residues. The DNA of the CDR3 is TGTGCCAGCAGCCTCCCGTTGGGACAGAATAATTCACCCCTCCACTTT. Encoded protein: CASSLPLGQNNSPLHF. Looking up the rest from reference TRBV7-2 and TRBJ1-6 gives the full variable domain: GAGVSQSPSNKVTEKGKDVELRCDPISGHTALYWYRQSLGQGLEFLIYFQGNSAPDKSGLPSDRFSAERTGGSVSTLTIQRTQQEDSAVYLCASSLPLGQNNSPLHFGNGTRLTVT.

This chain connects TRBV12-3 or TRBV12-4 to TRBJ1-3; D call uncertain. V was cut by 5 bases and J by 2 bases, with 7 bases left in between. The CDR3 is 13 amino acids. The CDR3 nucleotides read TGTGCCAGCAGTCCCGGAGCTGGAAACACCATATATTTT. Residues: CASSPGAGNTIYF.

The chain combines TRBV7-9 with TRBJ2-1; 7 nucleotides line up with TRBD2. Germline CDR1 is SEHNR and CDR2 is FQNEAQ (reference sequence). Trimming cost V 8 bases and J 3 bases; bases outside gene matches: 4. The CDR3 sequence is 13 residues long. The chain's CDR3 is CASEPGGYNEQFF. CDR3 in DNA: TGTGCCAGCGAGCCGGGAGGCTACAATGAGCAGTTCTTC.

The V call is TRBV3-1 (or the pseudogene TRBV3-2), the J call TRBJ1-1; 8 nucleotides align to TRBD1. J gave up 4 bases and V 4 bases, and 5 bases lay outside the gene matches. Per the germline V gene, CDR1 is LGHDT and CDR2 is YNNKEL (reference sequence). The CDR3 runs to 14 residues. CDR3 amino acids: CASSLGTGSTEAFF. The CDR3 DNA sequence: TGTGCCAGCAGCCTAGGGACAGGAAGCACTGAAGCTTTCTTT.

The V gene is TRBV19, the J gene TRBJ1-6; 7 bases agree with TRBD1. The ends lost 2 bases at V and 7 bases at J; junction bases unmatched: 8. The germline gives CDR1 LNHDA, CDR2 SQIVND (reference sequence). This CDR3 is 16 amino acids long. CDR3: CASSIRSGQMNSPLHF. In nucleotides, the CDR3 is TGTGCCAGTAGTATACGTTCGGGACAGATGAATTCACCCCTCCACTTT.

The chain employs TRBV3-1 (or the pseudogene TRBV3-2) and TRBJ1-2, with D perhaps matching TRBD1 (5 bases). Per the germline V gene, CDR1 is LGHDT and CDR2 is YNNKEL (reference sequence). The length of the CDR3 is 13 residues. Trimming stripped 5 bases from V and 2 bases from J, with 9 bases between. The DNA for the CDR3 is TGTGCCAGCAGCAGGGCAGGGAACTATGGCTACACCTTC. Its protein is CASSRAGNYGYTF.

The chain has TRBV14 and TRBJ1-1; D unclear. Trimming pared 1 base from V and 1 base from J, leaving 4 bases between. Germline lookup yields CDR1 SGHDN and CDR2 FVKESK. CDR3 size: 13 residues. The CDR3 here is CASSQVRNTEAFF. DNA for the CDR3: TGTGCCAGCAGCCAAGTTAGGAACACTGAAGCTTTCTTT.